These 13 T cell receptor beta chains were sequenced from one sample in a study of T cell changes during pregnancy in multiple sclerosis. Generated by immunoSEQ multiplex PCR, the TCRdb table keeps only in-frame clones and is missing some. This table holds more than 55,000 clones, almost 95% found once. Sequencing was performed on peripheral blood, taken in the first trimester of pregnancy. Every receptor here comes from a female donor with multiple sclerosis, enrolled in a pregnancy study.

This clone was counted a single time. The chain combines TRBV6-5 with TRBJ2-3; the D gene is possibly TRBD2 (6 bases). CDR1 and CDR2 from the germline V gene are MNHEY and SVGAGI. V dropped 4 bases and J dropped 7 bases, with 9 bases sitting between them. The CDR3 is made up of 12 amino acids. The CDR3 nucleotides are TGTGCCAGCAGTTCCGGGACTTATACGCAGTATTTT. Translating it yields CASSSGTYTQYF.

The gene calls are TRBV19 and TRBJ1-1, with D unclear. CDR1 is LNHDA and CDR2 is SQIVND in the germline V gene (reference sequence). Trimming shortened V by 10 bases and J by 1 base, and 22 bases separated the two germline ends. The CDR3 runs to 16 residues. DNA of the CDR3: TGTGCCACCACAACCCTACTCGGCGGGGAGAACACTGAAGCTTTCTTT. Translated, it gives CATTTLLGGENTEAFF.

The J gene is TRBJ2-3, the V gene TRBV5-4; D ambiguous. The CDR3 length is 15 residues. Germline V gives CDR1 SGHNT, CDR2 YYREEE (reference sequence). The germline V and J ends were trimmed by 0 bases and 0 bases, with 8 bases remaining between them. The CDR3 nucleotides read TGTGCCAGCAGCTTGGACGAGGCTAGCACAGATACGCAGTATTTT. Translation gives CASSLDEASTDTQYF.

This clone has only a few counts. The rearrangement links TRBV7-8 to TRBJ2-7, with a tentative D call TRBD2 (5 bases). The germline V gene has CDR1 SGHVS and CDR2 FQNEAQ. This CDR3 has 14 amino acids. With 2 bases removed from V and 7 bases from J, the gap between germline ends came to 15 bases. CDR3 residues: CASSLILGTGEQYF. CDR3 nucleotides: TGTGCCAGCAGCTTAATTCTAGGAACGGGGGAGCAGTACTTC.

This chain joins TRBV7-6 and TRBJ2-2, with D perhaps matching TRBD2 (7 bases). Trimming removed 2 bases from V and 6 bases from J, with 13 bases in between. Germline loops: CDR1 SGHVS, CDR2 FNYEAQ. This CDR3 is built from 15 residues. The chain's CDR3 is CASSLLGGHAGELFF. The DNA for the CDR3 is TGTGCCAGCAGCTTACTCGGGGGGCATGCCGGGGAGCTGTTTTTT.

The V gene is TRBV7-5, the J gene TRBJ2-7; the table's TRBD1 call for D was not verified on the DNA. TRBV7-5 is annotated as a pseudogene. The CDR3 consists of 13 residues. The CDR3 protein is CARSAGQNYEQYF. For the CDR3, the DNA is TGTGCCAGAAGCGCGGGACAGAACTACGAGCAGTACTTC.

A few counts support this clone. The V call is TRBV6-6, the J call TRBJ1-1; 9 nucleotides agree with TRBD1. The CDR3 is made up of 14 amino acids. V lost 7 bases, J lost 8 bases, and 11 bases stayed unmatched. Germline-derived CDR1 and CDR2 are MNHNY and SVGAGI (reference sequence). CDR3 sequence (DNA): TGTGCCAGCATCAGCCTGGGGACAGGGAGGGAAGCTTTCTTT. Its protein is CASISLGTGREAFF.

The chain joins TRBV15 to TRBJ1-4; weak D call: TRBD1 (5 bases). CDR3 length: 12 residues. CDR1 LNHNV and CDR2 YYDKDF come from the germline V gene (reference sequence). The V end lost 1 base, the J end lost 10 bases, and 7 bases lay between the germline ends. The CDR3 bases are TGTGCCACCAGCAGAGCCGGGGGAAAACTGTTTTTT. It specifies CATSRAGGKLFF.

The CDR3 sequence is CASSLRGAQGRGTEAFF. For the CDR3, the DNA is TGTGCCAGCAGCTTGCGGGGGGCCCAGGGGCGAGGCACTGAAGCTTTCTTT. The chain combines TRBV5-6 with TRBJ1-1, with D tentatively TRBD1 (6 bases). Germline assignment: CDR1 SGHDT and CDR2 YYEEEE. The CDR3 runs to 17 residues. V lost 1 base, J lost 4 bases, and 20 bases lay in between.

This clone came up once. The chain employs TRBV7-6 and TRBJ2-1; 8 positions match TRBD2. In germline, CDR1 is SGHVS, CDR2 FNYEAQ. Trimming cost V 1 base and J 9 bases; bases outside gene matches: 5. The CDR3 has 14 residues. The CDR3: CASSLVAGWVEQFF. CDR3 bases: TGTGCCAGCAGCTTAGTAGCGGGGTGGGTTGAGCAGTTCTTC.

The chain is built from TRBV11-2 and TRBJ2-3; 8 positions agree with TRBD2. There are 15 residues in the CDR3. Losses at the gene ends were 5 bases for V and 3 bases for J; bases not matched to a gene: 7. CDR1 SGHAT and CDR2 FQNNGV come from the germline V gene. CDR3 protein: CASSARGGWTDTQYF. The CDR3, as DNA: TGTGCCAGCAGCGCCCGGGGGGGCTGGACAGATACGCAGTATTTT.

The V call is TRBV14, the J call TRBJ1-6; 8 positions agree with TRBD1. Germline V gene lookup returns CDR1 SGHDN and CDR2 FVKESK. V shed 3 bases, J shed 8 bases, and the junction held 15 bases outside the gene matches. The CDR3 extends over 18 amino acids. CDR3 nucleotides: TGTGCCAGCAGCCAGTACGTTTCCGGGACAGGCCCGGATTCACCCCTCCACTTT. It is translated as CASSQYVSGTGPDSPLHF.

The CDR3 sequence: CATRQSMAANEKLFF. The CDR3 DNA reads TGTGCCACCAGGCAAAGTATGGCAGCTAATGAAAAACTGTTTTTT. V is TRBV15 and J is TRBJ1-4, with D hard to call. The CDR3 runs 15 residues. V lost 6 bases and J 3 bases, leaving 14 bases between the germline ends. Germline V CDR1 and CDR2: LNHNV, YYDKDF (reference sequence). The whole variable domain, filled in from reference TRBV15 and TRBJ1-4, reads DAMVIQNPRYQVTQFGKPVTLSCSQTLNHNVMYWYQQKSSQAPKLLFHYYDKDFNNEADTPDNFQSRRPNTSFCFLDIRSPGLGDTAMYLCATRQSMAANEKLFFGSGTQLSVL.